This T cell receptor beta chain was found in a study of early T cells in non-severe SARS-CoV-2 infection. On the study more broadly: Sequenced material consisted of bulk RNA (from unsorted whole blood), and chains were unpaired.

Study outcomes and limitations: Database matching using VDJdb favored anti-spike CD8 responses, with private and CD4 specificities left missing.

Individual cDNA molecules received unique molecular identifiers during library preparation. MiXCR, applied by TCRdb to the 5' RACE reads, yields one record per CDR3 protein. The repertoire holds more than 70,000 distinct CDR3 sequences, with roughly an eighth as singletons. This clonotype has only a few counts. What it recognizes is unknown. The CDR3 is 16 residues long. V was trimmed by 4 bases and J by 2 bases, leaving 18 bases between them. Per germline, CDR1 SGHRS and CDR2 YFSETQ. Sequences were obtained from whole blood. The chain uses TRBV5-1 and TRBJ2-5, with a weak D call TRBD1 (5 bases). The source is an adult who was a healthcare worker with PCR-confirmed SARS-CoV-2 infection or an uninfected control (not recorded which). In nucleotides, the CDR3 is TGCGCCAGCAGCCCATATTACCAGGGTGGGCAAGAGACCCAGTACTTC. Translating gives CASSPYYQGGQETQYF.